This passage covers 24 T cell receptor beta chains from one sample sequenced in a study of blood T cell repertoires in COVID-19. Some clones are missing from TCRdb's copy, which holds only in-frame ones; the method was immunoSEQ multiplex PCR. Counted here are 210,000 or so clones, about four fifths occurring once; the ten biggest clones make up about 2%. The sequencing input was PBMCs or T cells enriched from blood (not recorded which). The receptors here all came from a man aged 55 to 70 who had recovered from COVID-19.

The V and J genes are TRBV3-1 (or the pseudogene TRBV3-2) and TRBJ1-6; D call uncertain. Germline CDR1 and CDR2: LGHDT and YNNKEL (reference sequence). The CDR3 contains 16 residues. Trimming stripped 3 bases from V and 3 bases from J, with 12 bases between. CDR3: CASSQSPSFYNSPLHF. The CDR3 coding sequence is TGTGCCAGCAGCCAGTCCCCTTCGTTCTATAATTCACCCCTCCACTTT.

V usage is TRBV4-3 and J usage is TRBJ2-4; D perhaps matches TRBD1 (6 bases). The germline gives CDR1 LGHNA, CDR2 YSLEER. V was trimmed by 1 base and J by 7 bases, leaving 11 bases between them. This CDR3 region has 14 residues. The CDR3 DNA reads TGCGCCAGCAGCCAAGCAGGGGATAAGAACATTCAGTACTTC. Translation: CASSQAGDKNIQYF.

This chain links TRBV10-2 with TRBJ2-7; D might be TRBD2 (5 bases). Trimming cost V 8 bases and J 3 bases, with 14 bases left between them. The CDR3 is 13 amino acids. Germline V gene sequence: CDR1 WSHSY, CDR2 SAAADI. The CDR3 loop reads CASSMPGSYEQYF. The DNA for the CDR3 is TGCGCCAGCTCAATGCCGGGAAGCTACGAGCAGTACTTC.

V is TRBV9 and J is TRBJ2-5, with 10 nucleotides matching TRBD1. Germline loops: CDR1 SGDLS, CDR2 YYNGEE. The junction had 5 bases not matched to a gene; V was cut back by 2 bases and J by 4 bases. This CDR3 has 15 residues. CDR3 region: CASSVGTGAIETQYF. The CDR3 DNA reads as TGTGCCAGCAGCGTCGGGACAGGGGCGATAGAGACCCAGTACTTC.

The V call is TRBV2, the J call TRBJ2-5, with 8 bases lining up with TRBD2. This CDR3 comprises 13 residues. V was clipped by 6 bases and J by 6 bases; unmatched bases: 6. CDR1 and CDR2 from the germline V gene are SNHLY and FYNNEI. CDR3 protein: CASSQGLGQTQYF. CDR3 bases: TGTGCCAGCAGCCAGGGACTAGGCCAGACCCAGTACTTC.

This clone has a handful of counts. CDR3 sequence: CASSHRSTKMNTEAFF. The DNA of the CDR3 is TGCGCCAGCAGCCACCGCTCAACAAAGATGAACACTGAAGCTTTCTTT. The rearrangement links TRBV5-1 to TRBJ1-1; D call uncertain. Trimming took 4 bases from V and 0 from J, leaving 16 bases between them. The germline CDR1 and CDR2 sequences are SGHRS and YFSETQ. This CDR3 comprises 16 residues.

The chain recombines TRBV5-8 with TRBJ1-1, with D perhaps matching TRBD1 (5 bases). The CDR3 has 14 amino acids. CDR1 SGHTS and CDR2 YDEGEE come from the germline V gene. V was cut by 1 base and J by 6 bases, with 13 bases left in between. The CDR3 coding sequence is TGTGCCAGCAGCTTGCTCATGGGGGGGGCTGAAGCTTTCTTT. Translation gives CASSLLMGGAEAFF.

The rearrangement uses TRBV18 and TRBJ1-1, with a tentative D call TRBD1 (6 bases). This CDR3 spans 15 amino acids. V was trimmed by 1 base and J by 3 bases, leaving 12 bases between them. Germline V CDR1 and CDR2: KGHSH, LQKENI. CDR3 residues: CASSPRAGEHTEAFF. The CDR3 nucleotides read TGTGCCAGCTCACCACGGGCAGGGGAGCACACTGAAGCTTTCTTT.

V is TRBV19 and J is TRBJ1-1, with 7 bases identical to TRBD1. Germline assignment: CDR1 LNHDA and CDR2 SQIVND (reference sequence). This CDR3 has 15 amino acids. The trim removed 7 bases at V and 1 base at J, leaving 9 bases unmatched. This CDR3 reads CASKGGPTRNTEAFF. The CDR3 region has the DNA TGTGCCAGTAAAGGGGGCCCTACGAGGAACACTGAAGCTTTCTTT.

The chain employs TRBV9 and TRBJ2-2, with a possible D match to TRBD2 (6 bases). CDR3 size: 14 residues. V lost 3 bases, J lost 5 bases, and 11 bases lay in between. Germline CDR1 is SGDLS and CDR2 is YYNGEE. The CDR3, as DNA: TGTGCCAGCAGCGCAAATAGCGGAACCGGGGAGCTGTTTTTT. Its translation is CASSANSGTGELFF.

This sequence joins TRBV6-4 and TRBJ1-4; D is unclear. This CDR3 has 13 amino acids. Germline V CDR1 and CDR2: MRHNA, SNTAGT. V was pared by 3 bases and J by 5 bases, with 7 bases between. The CDR3, as DNA: TGTGCCAGCAGTGAGCAGATAAATGAAAAACTGTTTTTT. This translates into CASSEQINEKLFF.

The count of this clone is one. The rearrangement joins TRBV21-1 to TRBJ2-3; TRBD2, as called in the table, went unchecked against the DNA. TRBV21-1 has pseudogene status. This CDR3 comprises 10 residues. The CDR3: CASRSDTQYF. The CDR3 DNA reads TGTGCCAGCAGATCGGATACGCAGTATTTT.

The chain recombines TRBV21-1 with TRBJ1-1; the table names TRBD1, a call not compared with the DNA. TRBV21-1 is listed as a pseudogene. CDR3 length equals 14 residues. CDR3 protein: CASSKVGENTEAFF. As DNA, the CDR3 is TGTGCCAGCAGCAAAGTAGGGGAGAACACTGAAGCTTTCTTT.

The chain has TRBV2 and TRBJ1-3, with D unresolved. CDR3 length: 14 amino acids. The germline gives CDR1 SNHLY, CDR2 FYNNEI. Trimming removed 5 bases from V and 1 base from J, with 9 bases in between. CDR3 residues: CASSKGASGNTIYF. CDR3 in DNA: TGTGCCAGCAGTAAAGGAGCTTCTGGAAACACCATATATTTT.

The chain links TRBV6-1 to TRBJ1-1, with D perhaps matching TRBD1 (6 bases). CDR3 length equals 14 residues. The V end was cut by 3 bases, the J end by 1 base, with 9 bases between. Germline V gene sequence: CDR1 MNHNS, CDR2 SASEGT. The CDR3 here is CASSEGATNTEAFF. CDR3 DNA sequence: TGTGCCAGCAGTGAGGGGGCGACGAACACTGAAGCTTTCTTT.

The V call is TRBV10-3, the J call TRBJ1-1, with a possible D match to TRBD1 (5 bases). The CDR3 consists of 15 residues. Germline assignment: CDR1 ENHRY and CDR2 SYGVKD. V was clipped by 2 bases and J by 11 bases, with 21 bases between them. The CDR3 loop reads CAISEVIGGVGEAFF. CDR3 DNA: TGTGCCATCAGTGAGGTCATAGGAGGGGTTGGAGAGGCTTTCTTT.

V gene TRBV30 combines with J gene TRBJ1-2; 12 bases fit TRBD1. The CDR3 spans 15 residues. Trimming took 0 bases from V and 8 from J; bases not matched to a gene: 7. CDR1 is GTSNPN and CDR2 is SVGIG in the germline V gene (reference sequence). CDR3 protein: CAWSVVGQGAWGYTF. The DNA for the CDR3 is TGTGCCTGGAGTGTAGTGGGACAGGGGGCGTGGGGCTACACCTTC. The whole variable domain, filled in from reference TRBV30 and TRBJ1-2, reads SQTIHQWPATLVQPVGSPLSLECTVEGTSNPNLYWYRQAAGRGLQLLFYSVGIGQISSEVPQNLSASRPQDRQFILSSKKLLLSDSGFYLCAWSVVGQGAWGYTFGSGTRLTVV.

The table lists this clone with a few counts. The chain combines TRBV19 with TRBJ2-1, with TRBD2 matching 12 bases. Germline values: CDR1 LNHDA, CDR2 SQIVND (reference sequence). Trimming cost V 4 bases and J 0 bases; bases outside gene matches: 10. This CDR3 has 19 amino acids. For the CDR3, the DNA is TGTGCCAGTAGTACACCCTTTGGACTAGCGGGAAGCTCCTACAATGAGCAGTTCTTC. Protein sequence: CASSTPFGLAGSSYNEQFF.

This chain links TRBV18 with TRBJ2-1; 8 bases match TRBD2. Germline lookup yields CDR1 KGHSH and CDR2 LQKENI. Unmatched junction bases numbered 6, after V lost 0 bases and J lost 5 bases. This CDR3 contains 16 residues. The CDR3 nucleotides read TGTGCCAGCTCACCACCGCGGGGGGCCATAAACAATGAGCAGTTCTTC. Translating gives CASSPPRGAINNEQFF.

J is TRBJ1-1 and V is TRBV13; 7 bases map to TRBD1. Per germline, CDR1 PRHDT and CDR2 FYEKMQ (reference sequence). CDR3 length: 13 amino acids. The ends lost 5 bases at V and 1 base at J; junction bases unmatched: 1. The chain's CDR3 is CASSGTENTEAFF. The CDR3 coding sequence is TGTGCCAGCAGCGGGACAGAGAACACTGAAGCTTTCTTT.

The J gene is TRBJ2-2, the V gene TRBV11-1, with TRBD1 matching 9 bases. Germline CDR1 reads SGHAT; CDR2 reads FQDESV (reference sequence). With V trimmed by 5 bases and J by 5 bases, 3 bases remained unmatched. This CDR3 comprises 14 residues. In DNA, the CDR3 is TGTGCCAGCAGCCCTGGACAGGGGACCGGGGAGCTGTTTTTT. Encoded protein: CASSPGQGTGELFF.

The chain couples TRBV11-3 to TRBJ2-5; perhaps TRBD2 as D (5 bases). The germline V gene encodes CDR1 SGHNT and CDR2 YENEEA. V lost 1 base and J 3 bases, leaving 6 bases between the germline ends. The length of the CDR3 is 13 residues. CDR3 region: CASSLVGKETQYF. The CDR3 coding sequence is TGTGCCAGCAGCTTAGTCGGGAAAGAGACCCAGTACTTC.

This clone was seen only once. The CDR3 nucleotides read TGTGCCAGCAGGAGGGCAGCGGGGCGGGAGACCCAGTACTTC. As protein: CASRRAAGRETQYF. The chain carries TRBV6-5 and TRBJ2-5; 7 bases align to TRBD2. Germline CDR1 MNHEY, CDR2 SVGAGI. Trimming took 6 bases from V and 5 from J; bases not matched to a gene: 9. The CDR3 length is 14 residues.

V gene TRBV9 combines with J gene TRBJ2-7, with 10 positions matching TRBD1. Germline V gene lookup returns CDR1 SGDLS and CDR2 YYNGEE. Trimming removed 6 bases from V and 5 bases from J; junction bases left unmatched: 8. This CDR3 has 14 residues. Written as DNA, the CDR3 is TGTGCCAGCAACCGACAGGGGGCGGTGGACGAGCAGTACTTC. Translating it yields CASNRQGAVDEQYF. The whole variable domain, filled in from reference TRBV9 and TRBJ2-7, reads DSGVTQTPKHLITATGQRVTLRCSPRSGDLSVYWYQQSLDQGLQFLIQYYNGEERAKGNILERFSAQQFPDLHSELNLSSLELGDSALYFCASNRQGAVDEQYFGPGTRLTVT.